The present TCR beta chain was sequenced within a study of T cells in Graves' hyperthyroidism and ophthalmopathy. V was clipped by 8 bases and J by 6 bases, with 7 bases between them. The CDR3 loop spans 11 amino acids. Germline loops: CDR1 SNHLY, CDR2 FYNNEI. The patients, who ranged from 18 to 65 in age, presented with newly diagnosed hyperthyroidism lasting under 2 months. This clonotype was detected only a few times. Authors of the study amplified TCR beta CDR3 regions from RNA transcripts. Researchers ran a first-round RT-PCR on the TCR CDR3 using the HTBI primer set. Each CDR3 protein is one row after TCRdb ran MiXCR on the multiplex PCR reads. Counted here are around 190,000 distinct CDR3 sequences, about a sixth occurring once; the ten biggest clones make up roughly 49%.

Sequenced input: blood. This receptor was identified in a woman in her fifties or sixties with Graves' hyperthyroidism. The chain employs TRBV2 and TRBJ2-2, with D uncertain. The CDR3 sequence is CASGVAGELFF. The CDR3, as DNA: TGTGCCAGCGGGGTTGCCGGGGAGCTGTTTTTT.